The 7 T cell receptor beta chains below come from one sample, sequenced in a study of Graves' ophthalmopathy and Graves' hyperthyroidism. Amplifying from RNA transcripts, the study obtained TCR beta CDR3 regions. Following a first-round RT-PCR that used HTBI primers, a second-round multiplex PCR was carried out. TCRdb reprocessed the multiplex PCR reads via MiXCR and lists one record per CDR3 protein. The sample has more than 550,000 distinct CDR3 sequences; about 38% are singletons. Sequenced sample: peripheral blood. The receptor set was obtained from an adult man with Graves' ophthalmopathy.

V and J are TRBV6-1 and TRBJ1-2; 7 nucleotides agree with TRBD1. The germline CDR1 and CDR2 sequences are MNHNS and SASEGT. CDR3 length: 14 residues. V lost 10 bases to trimming and J lost 2 bases; unmatched junction nucleotides: 10. The CDR3 spells CAINTGVKNYGYTF. CDR3 bases: TGTGCCATCAACACAGGGGTCAAAAACTATGGCTACACCTTC.

The chain links TRBV19 to TRBJ2-6; D perhaps matches TRBD1 (7 bases). The CDR3 runs to 20 residues. Germline CDR1 reads LNHDA; CDR2 reads SQIVND (reference sequence). V shed 4 bases and J shed 4 bases, with 26 bases lying between them. The CDR3 region is CASSTRLRRQGGAGANVLTF. CDR3 DNA sequence: TGTGCCAGTAGTACCCGCCTACGCCGACAGGGAGGTGCAGGGGCCAACGTCCTGACTTTC.

CDR3 sequence (DNA): TGCGCCAGCAGCCAAGAACGGAGCGGGGGGACGTCCGGGGAGCTGTTTTTT. It yields the protein CASSQERSGGTSGELFF. The chain uses TRBV4-3 and TRBJ2-2, with 9 bases matching TRBD2. J lost 6 bases, V lost 0 bases, and 8 bases had no gene match. The CDR3 spans 17 residues. The germline CDR1 and CDR2 sequences are LGHNA and YSLEER.

The rearrangement links TRBV6-2 or TRBV6-3 to TRBJ1-1; 8 bases line up with TRBD1. The CDR3 runs 12 residues. CDR1 and CDR2 (germline): MNHEY, SVGEGT. This chain's CDR3 is CARTGRDTEAFF. Here the CDR3 DNA reads TGTGCTAGGACAGGGAGGGACACTGAAGCTTTCTTT.

The chain combines TRBV14 with TRBJ2-7; 13 positions match TRBD2. V shed 3 bases and J 4 bases; nucleotides not matched to a gene: 6. Germline V lookup: CDR1 SGHDN, CDR2 FVKESK. The CDR3 is 16 amino acids. CDR3 sequence reads: CASSQPGLAGPYEQYF. The CDR3 DNA reads as TGTGCCAGCAGCCAGCCGGGACTAGCGGGGCCATACGAGCAGTACTTC.

This clonotype was picked up many times. The chain recombines TRBV5-1 with TRBJ1-5; D perhaps matches TRBD1 (6 bases). Germline CDR1 is SGHRS and CDR2 is YFSETQ. The V end was cut by 4 bases, the J end by 4 bases, with 12 bases between. This CDR3 is 14 amino acids long. This CDR3 reads CASSPDRPNQPQHF. The CDR3 bases are TGCGCCAGCAGCCCTGACAGGCCTAATCAGCCCCAGCATTTT. Full variable domain (outside the CDR3, taken from reference TRBV5-1 and TRBJ1-5): KAGVTQTPRYLIKTRGQQVTLSCSPISGHRSVSWYQQTPGQGLQFLFEYFSETQRNKGNFPGRFSGRQFSNSRSEMNVSTLELGDSALYLCASSPDRPNQPQHFGDGTRLSIL.

Comment on this clonotype: The conserved final phenylalanine or tryptophan is absent from the CDR3, which likely points to a read error. The chain couples TRBV9 to TRBJ1-1; TRBD1 aligns across 10 bases. Germline CDR1 SGDLS, CDR2 YYNGEE. The CDR3 has 14 amino acids. J lost 3 bases, V lost 5 bases, and 4 bases had no gene match. CDR3 sequence reads: CASSSTGGYTEAFL. In DNA, the CDR3 is TGTGCCAGCAGTTCGACAGGGGGCTACACTGAAGCTTTCCTT.